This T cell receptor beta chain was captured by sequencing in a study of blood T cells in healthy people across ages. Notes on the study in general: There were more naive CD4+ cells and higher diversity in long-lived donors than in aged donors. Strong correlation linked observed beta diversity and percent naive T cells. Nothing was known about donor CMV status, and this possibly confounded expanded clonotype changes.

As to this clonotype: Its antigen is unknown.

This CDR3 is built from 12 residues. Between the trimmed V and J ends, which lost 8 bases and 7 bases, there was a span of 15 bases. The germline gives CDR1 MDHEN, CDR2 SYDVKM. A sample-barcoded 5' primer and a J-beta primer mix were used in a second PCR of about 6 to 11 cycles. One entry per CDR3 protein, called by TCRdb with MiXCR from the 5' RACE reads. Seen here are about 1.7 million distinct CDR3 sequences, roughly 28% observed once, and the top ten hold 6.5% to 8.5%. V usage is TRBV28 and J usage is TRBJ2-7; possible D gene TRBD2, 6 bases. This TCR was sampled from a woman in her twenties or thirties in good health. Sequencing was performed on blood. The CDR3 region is CASCLWGEEQYF. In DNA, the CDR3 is TGTGCCAGCTGTCTATGGGGGGAAGAGCAGTACTTC.